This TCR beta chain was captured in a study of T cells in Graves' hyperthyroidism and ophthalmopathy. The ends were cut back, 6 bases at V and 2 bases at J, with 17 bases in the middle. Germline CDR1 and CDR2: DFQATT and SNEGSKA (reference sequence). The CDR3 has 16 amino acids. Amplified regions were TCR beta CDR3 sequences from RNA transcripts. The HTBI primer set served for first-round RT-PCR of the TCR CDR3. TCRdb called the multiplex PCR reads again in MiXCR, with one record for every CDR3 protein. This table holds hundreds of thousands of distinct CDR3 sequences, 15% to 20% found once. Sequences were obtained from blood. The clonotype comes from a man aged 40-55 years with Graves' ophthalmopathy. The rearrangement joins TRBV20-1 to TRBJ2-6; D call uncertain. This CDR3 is CSAPRAGNTGANVLTF. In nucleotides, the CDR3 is TGCAGTGCCCCTCGGGCAGGAAATACTGGGGCCAACGTCCTGACTTTC.